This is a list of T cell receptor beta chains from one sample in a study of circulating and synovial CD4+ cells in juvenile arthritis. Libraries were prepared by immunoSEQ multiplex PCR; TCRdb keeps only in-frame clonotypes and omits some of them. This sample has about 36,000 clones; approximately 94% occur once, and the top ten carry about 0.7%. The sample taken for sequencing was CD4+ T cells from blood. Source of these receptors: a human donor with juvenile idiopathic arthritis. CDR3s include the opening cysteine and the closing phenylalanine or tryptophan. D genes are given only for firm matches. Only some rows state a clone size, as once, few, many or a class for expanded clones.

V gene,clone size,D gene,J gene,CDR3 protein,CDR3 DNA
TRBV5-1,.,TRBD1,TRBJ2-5,CASSYPPDRSGMGTETQYF,TGCGCCAGCAGCTACCCGCCGGACAGGTCAGGGATGGGGACGGAGACCCAGTACTTC
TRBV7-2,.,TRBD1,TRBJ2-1,CASSFGQGEGEQFF,TGTGCCAGCAGCTTCGGACAGGGTGAGGGTGAGCAGTTCTTC
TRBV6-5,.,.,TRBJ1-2,CASSKGLKGYTF,TGTGCCAGCAGTAAGGGACTAAAAGGCTACACCTTC
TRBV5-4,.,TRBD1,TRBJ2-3,CASSSPPQGAPDTQYF,TGTGCCAGCAGCTCCCCTCCACAGGGGGCGCCGGATACGCAGTATTTT
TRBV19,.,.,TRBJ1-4,CASVPGRREVGEKLFF,TGTGCCAGTGTACCCGGGAGGAGGGAGGTGGGGGAAAAACTGTTTTTT
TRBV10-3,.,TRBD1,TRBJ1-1,CATTTGPDTEAFF,TGTGCCACGACGACAGGGCCGGACACTGAAGCTTTCTTT
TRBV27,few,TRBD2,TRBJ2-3,CASLRAGGTDTQYF,TGTGCCAGCCTTAGGGCGGGGGGCACAGATACGCAGTATTTT
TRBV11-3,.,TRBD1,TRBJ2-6,CASSSGQAERSGANVLTF,TGTGCCAGCAGCTCGGGACAGGCCGAACGCTCTGGGGCCAACGTCCTGACTTTC
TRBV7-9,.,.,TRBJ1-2,CLVGGGYTF,TGTTTAGTAGGCGGTGGCTACACCTTC
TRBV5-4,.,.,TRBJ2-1,CASSSPRGNEQFF,TGTGCCAGCAGCTCCCCCCGGGGCAATGAGCAGTTCTTC
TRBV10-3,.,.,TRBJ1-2,CAINPGVQPIRGYTF,TGTGCCATCAACCCAGGGGTACAGCCTATTCGTGGCTACACCTTC
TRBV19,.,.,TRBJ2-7,CASSIHREPSYEQYF,TGTGCCAGTAGTATACACAGGGAACCCTCCTACGAGCAGTACTTC
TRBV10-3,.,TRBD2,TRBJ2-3,CAISVGSGDTDTQYF,TGTGCCATCAGTGTAGGAAGCGGGGACACAGATACGCAGTATTTT
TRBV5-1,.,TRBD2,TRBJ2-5,CASSPLAGLQETQYF,TGCGCCAGCAGCCCACTAGCGGGCCTCCAAGAGACCCAGTACTTC
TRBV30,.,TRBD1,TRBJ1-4,CAWGTAGEKLFF,TGTGCCTGGGGGACAGCCGGTGAAAAACTGTTTTTT
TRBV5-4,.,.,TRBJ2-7,CASSSGLYEQYF,TGTGCCAGCAGCTCGGGACTGTACGAGCAGTACTTC
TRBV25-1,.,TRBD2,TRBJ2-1,CASSAGLAGGAGANEQFF,TGTGCCAGCAGTGCGGGGCTAGCGGGGGGTGCGGGGGCGAATGAGCAGTTCTTC
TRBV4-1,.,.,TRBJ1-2,CASSQDPTGSYGYTF,TGCGCCAGCAGCCAAGATCCCACAGGTTCCTATGGCTACACCTTC
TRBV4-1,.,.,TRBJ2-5,CASSLAEQETQYF,TGCGCCAGCAGCCTCGCGGAACAAGAGACCCAGTACTTC
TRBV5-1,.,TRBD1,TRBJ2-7,CASSHYFRDRAYEQYF,TGCGCCAGCAGCCATTACTTCCGGGACAGAGCCTACGAGCAGTACTTC
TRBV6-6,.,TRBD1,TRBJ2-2,CASSLQGAGELFF,TGTGCCAGCAGCCTACAGGGGGCCGGGGAGCTGTTTTTT
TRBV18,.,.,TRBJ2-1,CASSLGLGEQFF,TGTGCCAGCTCACTAGGACTTGGGGAGCAGTTCTTC
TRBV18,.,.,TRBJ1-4,CASSSGLPRKPKLFF,TGTGCCAGCTCATCAGGACTCCCAAGGAAACCAAAACTGTTTTTT
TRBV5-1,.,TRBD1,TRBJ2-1,CASSSGQGVGEQFF,TGCGCCAGCAGCTCCGGACAGGGGGTTGGGGAGCAGTTCTTC
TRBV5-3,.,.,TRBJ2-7,CARSPRYEQYF,TGTGCCAGAAGCCCTAGATACGAGCAGTACTTC
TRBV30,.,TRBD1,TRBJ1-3,CAWRGQGGVSGNTIYF,TGTGCCTGGAGAGGCCAGGGGGGAGTCTCTGGAAACACCATATATTTT
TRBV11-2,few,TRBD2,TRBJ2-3,CASSSWTSGGADTQYF,TGTGCCAGCAGCTCCTGGACTAGCGGGGGTGCAGATACGCAGTATTTT
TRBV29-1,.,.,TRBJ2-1,CSVKGADEQFF,TGCAGCGTGAAAGGGGCTGATGAGCAGTTCTTC
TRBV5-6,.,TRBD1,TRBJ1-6,CASSPLDRDYNSPLHF,TGTGCCAGCAGCCCACTGGACAGGGATTATAATTCACCCCTCCACTTT
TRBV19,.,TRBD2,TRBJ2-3,CASSIPGSSGGADTQYF,TGTGCCAGTAGTATACCCGGATCTAGCGGGGGGGCAGATACGCAGTATTTT
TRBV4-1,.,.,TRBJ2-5,CASSSSAQETQYF,TGCGCCAGCAGCTCTAGCGCCCAAGAGACCCAGTACTTC
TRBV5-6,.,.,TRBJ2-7,CASSRAPQGTGEQYF,TGTGCCAGCAGCCGGGCCCCACAGGGTACGGGCGAGCAGTACTTC
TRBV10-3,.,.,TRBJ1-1,CAISEARVRPEAFF,TGTGCCATCAGTGAGGCCAGGGTTAGACCTGAAGCTTTCTTT
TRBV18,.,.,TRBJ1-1,CASSPPLAGEDEAFF,TGTGCCAGCTCACCACCCCTCGCGGGGGAGGATGAAGCTTTCTTT
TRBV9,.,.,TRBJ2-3,CASNGGTDTQYF,TGTGCCAGCAACGGGGGCACAGATACGCAGTATTTT
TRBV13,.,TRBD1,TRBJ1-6,CASSLRTGGSPLHF,TGTGCCAGCAGCTTACGGACAGGGGGCTCACCCCTCCACTTT
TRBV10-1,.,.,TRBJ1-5,CASSDGQKLDQPQHF,TGCGCCAGCAGTGATGGACAGAAACTCGATCAGCCCCAGCATTTT
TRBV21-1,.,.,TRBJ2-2,CASSKAKGVRTGELFF,TGTGCCAGCAGCAAAGCAAAAGGGGTTCGCACCGGGGAGCTGTTTTTT
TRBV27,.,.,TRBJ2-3,CASSLVEGTDTQYF,TGTGCCAGCAGTTTAGTCGAGGGTACAGATACGCAGTATTTT
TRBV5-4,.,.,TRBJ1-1,CASSLQTVNTEAFF,TGTGCCAGCAGCTTACAGACGGTGAACACTGAAGCTTTCTTT
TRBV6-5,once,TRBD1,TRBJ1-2,CASSYSGTGFSGGYTF,TGTGCCAGCAGTTACTCCGGGACAGGGTTCTCGGGTGGCTACACCTTC